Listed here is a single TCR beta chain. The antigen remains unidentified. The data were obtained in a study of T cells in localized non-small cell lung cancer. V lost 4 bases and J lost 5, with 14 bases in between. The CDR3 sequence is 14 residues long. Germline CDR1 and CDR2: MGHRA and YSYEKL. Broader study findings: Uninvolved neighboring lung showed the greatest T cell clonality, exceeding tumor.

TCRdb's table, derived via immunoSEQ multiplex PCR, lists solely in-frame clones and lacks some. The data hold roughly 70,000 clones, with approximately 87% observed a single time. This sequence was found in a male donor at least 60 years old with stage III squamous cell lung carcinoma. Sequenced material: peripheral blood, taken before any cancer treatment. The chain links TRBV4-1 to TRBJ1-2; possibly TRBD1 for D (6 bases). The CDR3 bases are TGCGCCAGCAGCCGACCAGGGGAATTTTATGGCTACACCTTC. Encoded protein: CASSRPGEFYGYTF.